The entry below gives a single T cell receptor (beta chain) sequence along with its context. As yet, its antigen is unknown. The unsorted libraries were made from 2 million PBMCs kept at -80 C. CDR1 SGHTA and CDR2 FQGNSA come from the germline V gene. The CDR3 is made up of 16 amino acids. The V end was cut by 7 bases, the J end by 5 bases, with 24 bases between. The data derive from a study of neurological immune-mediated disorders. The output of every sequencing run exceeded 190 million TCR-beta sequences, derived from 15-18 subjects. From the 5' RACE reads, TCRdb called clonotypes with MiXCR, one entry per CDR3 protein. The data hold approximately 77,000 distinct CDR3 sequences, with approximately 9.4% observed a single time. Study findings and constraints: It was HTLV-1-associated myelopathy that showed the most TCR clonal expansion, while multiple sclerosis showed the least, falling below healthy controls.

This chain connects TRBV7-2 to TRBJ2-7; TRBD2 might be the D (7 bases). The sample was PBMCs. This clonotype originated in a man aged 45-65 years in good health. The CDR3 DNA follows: TGTGCCAGCAAACCCACCCCGTCGGGGGGCTTCAACGAGCAGTACTTC. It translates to CASKPTPSGGFNEQYF.